Here is one TCR beta chain with its context. The CDR3 spans 13 residues. Germline lookup yields CDR1 SNHLY and CDR2 FYNNEI. Germline trimming cut 9 bases from V and 2 bases from J; bases unmatched to any gene: 7. In the original analysis: The assay estimated nucleated cells by amplifying reference gene primers. Only in-frame clones appear in the TCRdb table, and some are missing; sequencing was by immunoSEQ multiplex PCR. Clonal size and the V and J genes are those of that table, whereas D and trimming came from the DNA. The profile shows roughly 380,000 clones, approximately 89% of them singletons. The data belong to a study of blood T cell repertoires in COVID-19. The overall study: Researchers got acute and convalescent COVID-19 samples from the United States, Italy and Spain. PBMCs, B-cell-depleted T cells, or T cells provided the cDNA or gDNA that made up the material.

The V and J genes are TRBV2 and TRBJ2-7; 7 positions agree with TRBD2. This clonotype was obtained from a man aged 25 to 40 who had recovered from COVID-19. The specimen was PBMCs or T cells enriched from blood (not recorded which). CDR3 coding DNA: TGTGCCAGGGGAGGGGATACGACCTACGAGCAGTACTTC. It is translated as CARGGDTTYEQYF. Full variable domain (outside the CDR3, taken from reference TRBV2 and TRBJ2-7): EPEVTQTPSHQVTQMGQEVILRCVPISNHLYFYWYRQILGQKVEFLVSFYNNEISEKSEIFDDQFSVERPDGSNFTLKIRSTKLEDSAMYFCARGGDTTYEQYFGPGTRLTVT.